This paragraph reports one T cell receptor beta chain. This clone was detected once. The antigen it recognizes is unknown. No base-level quality is on record; no much larger clone is a single base apart. CDR1 and CDR2 are read off the germline V gene as MGHDK and SYGVNS. Including the terminal cysteine and phenylalanine, the CDR3 comprises 15 residues. Left in the record is the CDR3 DNA by itself, 45 bases read in frame from the first base. V lost 7 bases and J lost 9 bases; the stretch between them is 24 bases long. For sorting, staining was done with anti-CD3, anti-CD4, anti-CD8 and a Vbeta20 antibody from the IOTest Beta Mark kit on a FACSAria III, reaching purity above 98%. Peripheral blood was collected in sodium heparin tubes and mononuclear cells were isolated by Ficoll-Paque PLUS density gradient centrifugation. Before TCRbeta deep sequencing, the CD4+ Vbeta20+, CD4+ Vbeta20-, and CD8+ T cell fractions were FACS-sorted.

Genomic DNA was isolated and then used for the TCRbeta deep sequencing. The immunoSEQ assay, provided as a commercial service, was used for both TCRbeta CDR3 sequencing and the initial data processing. Concerning the study's data processing: IMGT was used to annotate V, D, J genes, while reads were demultiplexed, adapter and primer sequences were stripped out, and similar clones were merged through frequency-ratio clustering. TCRdb retrieved this table from immuneACCESS and kept in-frame rearrangements only. Not all clones are present; in checked studies, unresolved V genes account for under half, and no reason is known for the remainder. V and J calls plus clone size are reproduced from that table; the DNA served to infer D and trimming. This sample lists around 13,000 clones; 78% were detected once. Approximately 31% of the sample is held by the ten biggest clonotypes. The record originates from a study of somatic mutations in T cells in chronic GVHD (TCRdb year 2020).

This clonotype was obtained from a male patient aged 50 to 59 with chronic graft-versus-host disease. A transplant means some T cells may be of graft donor rather than patient origin. The source material was Vbeta20-negative CD4+ T cells from blood. The label giving this sample's cell subset or site can be read as: CD4+ T cells sorted as TCR Vbeta20 negative by flow cytometry. The chain is encoded by TRBV25-1 joined to TRBJ1-1; matching of 6 bases hints at TRBD1 as the D gene. CDR3 loop: CASIPTTGLALQAFF. The DNA is as follows: TGTGCCAGCATACCCACGACAGGATTGGCCCTCCAAGCTTTCTTT.